Listed below are T cell receptor beta chains from one sample, sequenced in a study of T cell repertoires in cytomegalovirus infection. MiXCR, run by TCRdb on the reads, gives a single entry per CDR3 protein. The sample consists of under 200,000 distinct CDR3 sequences, more than 9% of them appearing once. Sequenced sample: PBMCs. These receptors were collected from a human donor in good health (CMV status not recorded). Some clones in this sample may be carry-over from other donors' samples. Both conserved end residues are part of each CDR3. A D gene is named only where the DNA matches it firmly. Rows may omit the clone size; those that give it use once, few, many or a size class.

v_gene	abundance	d_gene	j_gene	CDR3aa	CDR3nt
TRBV7-2	many	NA	TRBJ2-5	CASSLDLYQETQYF	TGTGCCAGCAGCTTAGATCTGTACCAAGAGACCCAGTACTTC
TRBV7-2	many	NA	TRBJ1-5	CASSLHNSNQPQHF	TGTGCCAGCAGCTTACACAATAGCAATCAGCCCCAGCATTTT
TRBV20-1	NA	TRBD2	TRBJ2-7	CSAQLAESSYEQYF	TGCAGTGCTCAACTAGCGGAGAGCTCCTACGAGCAGTACTTC
TRBV19	NA	NA	TRBJ2-7	CASSQMGWGEQYF	TGTGCCAGTAGTCAAATGGGCTGGGGCGAGCAGTACTTC
TRBV3-1	many	TRBD1	TRBJ2-7	CASSPYMETGPYEQYF	TGTGCCAGCAGCCCCTACATGGAGACAGGGCCATACGAGCAGTACTTC
TRBV7-9	NA	NA	TRBJ2-2	CARPSPTGELFF	TGTGCCAGGCCATCCCCCACCGGGGAGCTGTTTTTT
TRBV7-9	many	NA	TRBJ1-1	CASSLNGQKAFF	TGTGCCAGCAGCTTAAACGGACAGAAAGCTTTCTTT
TRBV19	many	NA	TRBJ1-1	CASSIGEGHGEAFF	TGTGCCAGTAGTATTGGGGAGGGACACGGAGAAGCTTTCTTT
TRBV12-3/TRBV12-4	many	TRBD1	TRBJ2-7	CASRYGTGDPYEQYF	TGTGCCAGCAGATACGGGACAGGGGACCCCTACGAGCAGTACTTC
TRBV7-8	many	NA	TRBJ2-7	CASSLAISEQYF	TGTGCCAGCAGCTTAGCGATCTCTGAGCAGTACTTC
TRBV7-8	many	TRBD1	TRBJ1-1	CASSLADRVKMAEAFF	TGTGCCAGCAGCTTAGCGGACAGGGTCAAGATGGCTGAAGCTTTCTTT
TRBV15	many	NA	TRBJ1-2	CATSRDRASYIYGYTF	TGTGCCACCAGCAGAGATCGGGCAAGCTACATCTATGGCTACACCTTC
TRBV7-8	many	NA	TRBJ1-3	CASSSRDPPSGNTIYF	TGTGCCAGCAGCTCTAGGGACCCCCCCTCTGGAAACACCATATATTTT
TRBV28	many	TRBD1	TRBJ2-6	CASSFGDRGSGANVLTF	TGTGCCAGCAGTTTCGGGGACAGGGGCTCTGGGGCCAACGTCCTGACTTTC
TRBV7-2	many	TRBD2	TRBJ2-2	CASSPGLAGVFNTGELFF	TGTGCCAGCAGCCCGGGACTAGCGGGAGTGTTTAACACCGGGGAGCTGTTTTTT
TRBV11-2	many	TRBD1	TRBJ2-3	CASSKQGAGDTQYF	TGTGCCAGCAGCAAACAGGGGGCTGGCGATACGCAGTATTTT
TRBV30	few	NA	TRBJ1-2	CAWSALEGRFGYTF	TGTGCCTGGAGTGCATTGGAGGGGCGATTTGGCTACACCTTC
TRBV28	NA	NA	TRBJ1-1	CASSSPGSREAFF	TGTGCCAGCAGTTCGCCAGGGAGTCGTGAAGCTTTCTTT
TRBV5-1	NA	NA	TRBJ1-1	CASSRGTSGTSGTEAFF	TGCGCCAGCAGCCGCGGTACATCAGGGACCTCGGGCACTGAAGCTTTCTTT
TRBV6-2/TRBV6-3	many	NA	TRBJ2-7	CASSDRSPQSYEQYF	TGTGCCAGCAGCGACAGGTCTCCCCAATCCTACGAGCAGTACTTC
TRBV7-8	many	NA	TRBJ2-2	CASSLVPGTGELFF	TGTGCCAGCAGCTTAGTCCCCGGGACCGGGGAGCTGTTTTTT
TRBV20-1	NA	NA	TRBJ2-5	CSARDSFDPVQETQYF	TGCAGTGCTAGAGACAGTTTCGACCCAGTCCAAGAGACCCAGTACTTC
TRBV10-3	NA	NA	TRBJ1-2	CAISEPGTDYGYTF	TGTGCCATCAGTGAGCCCGGGACGGACTATGGCTACACCTTC
TRBV7-6	many	TRBD2	TRBJ2-3	CASSSDSGATTDTQYF	TGTGCCAGCAGCTCAGACAGCGGGGCGACCACAGATACGCAGTATTTT
TRBV28	many	NA	TRBJ2-7	CASTGIYEQYF	TGTGCCAGCACTGGGATCTACGAGCAGTACTTC
TRBV19	many	NA	TRBJ1-1	CASSTYPGVNTEAFF	TGTGCCAGTAGTACGTATCCAGGGGTGAACACTGAAGCTTTCTTT
TRBV28	many	NA	TRBJ1-1	CASSLVWGNTEAFF	TGTGCCAGCAGTTTGGTCTGGGGGAACACTGAAGCTTTCTTT
TRBV6-6	many	NA	TRBJ2-1	CASSPLAASSYNEQFF	TGTGCCAGCAGTCCGCTAGCTGCGAGCTCCTACAATGAGCAGTTCTTC
TRBV7-2	many	NA	TRBJ1-1	CASYHPGAGTEAFF	TGTGCCAGCTACCACCCGGGGGCCGGCACTGAAGCTTTCTTT
TRBV14	few	TRBD1	TRBJ1-6	CASRTGGSRYNSPLHF	TGTGCCAGCAGAACAGGGGGCTCCCGCTATAATTCACCCCTCCACTTT
TRBV28	NA	NA	TRBJ2-7	CASSLILAPGEQYF	TGTGCCAGCAGCCTCATACTGGCCCCAGGCGAGCAGTACTTC
TRBV6-1	NA	TRBD1	TRBJ2-1	CASSRPTGTDSYNEQFF	TGTGCCAGCAGTCGACCGACAGGGACGGACTCCTACAATGAGCAGTTCTTC
TRBV5-5	NA	NA	TRBJ2-5	CASSWGGLQETQYF	TGTGCCAGCAGCTGGGGGGGCTTACAAGAGACCCAGTACTTC
TRBV7-2	many	NA	TRBJ1-1	CASSLAGGMNTEAFF	TGTGCCAGCAGCTTAGCAGGGGGGATGAACACTGAAGCTTTCTTT
TRBV20-1	NA	TRBD2	TRBJ2-7	CSARELAASYEQYF	TGCAGTGCTAGGGAACTAGCGGCCTCCTACGAGCAGTACTTC
TRBV28	NA	TRBD1	TRBJ2-3	CASSLGRTGGHLSTDTQYF	TGTGCCAGCAGTTTAGGTCGGACAGGGGGCCACCTTAGCACAGATACGCAGTATTTT
TRBV18	NA	NA	TRBJ2-3	CASSPPAGRRDTQYF	TGTGCCAGCTCACCACCAGCCGGGAGACGAGATACGCAGTATTTT
TRBV3-1	few	TRBD1	TRBJ1-5	CASSDQGTGGNQPQHF	TGTGCCAGCAGCGACCAGGGGACAGGGGGGAATCAGCCCCAGCATTTT
TRBV7-2	many	NA	TRBJ1-2	CASSPQGASGYTF	TGTGCCAGCAGCCCACAGGGTGCTTCTGGCTACACCTTC
TRBV20-1	NA	NA	TRBJ2-1	CSAVTSRYNEQFF	TGCAGTGCCGTGACTAGTAGGTACAATGAGCAGTTCTTC
TRBV6-1	NA	NA	TRBJ2-7	CASRRDGSSGQNYEQYF	TGTGCCAGCCGACGGGACGGCTCCAGCGGACAGAACTACGAGCAGTACTTC
TRBV5-4	NA	NA	TRBJ2-5	CASSLAGGGEETQYF	TGTGCCAGCAGCTTGGCTGGGGGCGGCGAAGAGACCCAGTACTTC
TRBV7-2	many	NA	TRBJ2-7	CASSLGRAGPKYEQYF	TGTGCCAGCAGCTTAGGGCGGGCGGGACCAAAATACGAGCAGTACTTC